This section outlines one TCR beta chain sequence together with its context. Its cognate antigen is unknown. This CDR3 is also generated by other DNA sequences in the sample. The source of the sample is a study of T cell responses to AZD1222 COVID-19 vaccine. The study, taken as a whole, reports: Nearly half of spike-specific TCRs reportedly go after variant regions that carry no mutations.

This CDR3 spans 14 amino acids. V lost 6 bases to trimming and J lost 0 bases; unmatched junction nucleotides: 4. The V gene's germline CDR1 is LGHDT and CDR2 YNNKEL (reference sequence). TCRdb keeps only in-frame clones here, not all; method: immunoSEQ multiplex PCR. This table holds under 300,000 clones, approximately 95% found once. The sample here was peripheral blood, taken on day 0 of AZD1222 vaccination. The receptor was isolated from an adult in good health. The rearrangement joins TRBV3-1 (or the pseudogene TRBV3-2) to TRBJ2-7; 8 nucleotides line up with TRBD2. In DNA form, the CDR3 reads TGTGCCAGCAGTCATACTAGCGGCTCCTACGAGCAGTACTTC. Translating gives CASSHTSGSYEQYF.